The clone carrying this T cell receptor (beta chain) was recorded many times. Its antigen is as yet unknown. Individual cDNA molecules each received unique molecular identifiers attached to them. TCRdb redid the calling of the 5' RACE reads with MiXCR, one entry per CDR3 protein. The sample consists of just under 65,000 distinct CDR3 sequences, approximately 6.1% of them appearing once. This record comes from a study of early T cells in non-severe SARS-CoV-2 infection. Findings and caveats of the study: There was a bias toward anti-spike CD8 responses in VDJdb matching, which missed private and CD4 specificities.

The germline CDR1 and CDR2 sequences are MNHEY and SMNVEV (reference sequence). V was shortened by 2 bases and J by 8 bases, with 13 bases between the two germline ends. The CDR3 length is 14 residues. The TCR sequence derives from an adult who was a healthcare worker with PCR-confirmed SARS-CoV-2 infection or an uninfected control (not recorded which). This specimen consisted of whole blood, obtained at baseline. This rearrangement joins TRBV27 to TRBJ2-1; D remains ambiguous. CDR3 in amino acids: CASSLEFTWDEQFF. CDR3 nucleotide sequence: TGTGCCAGCAGTTTAGAGTTCACGTGGGATGAGCAGTTCTTC.